Listed here are 5 T cell receptor beta chains from one sample, sequenced in a study of PD-1 blockade in classical Hodgkin lymphoma. Described time point: cycle 4 day 1 (C4D1), after more than five weeks of nivolumab. Exposure to brentuximab vedotin varied, and each patient had relapsed following autologous stem cell transplantation. Profiled with immunoSEQ multiplex PCR; TCRdb holds only in-frame clones, not every one. The sample has about 24,000 clones, approximately 70% seen once. This specimen consisted of peripheral blood mononuclear cells (PBMCs), obtained before the fourth cycle of nivolumab. The receptors originated from a human donor with classical Hodgkin lymphoma.

This rearrangement joins TRBV1 to TRBJ2-5. TRBV1 corresponds to a pseudogene. The CDR3 sequence is 15 residues long. CDR3 amino acids: CTSSQGTSKQETQYF. CDR3 DNA: TGCACCAGCAGCCAAGGGACGAGTAAGCAAGAGACCCAGTACTTC.

The rearrangement uses TRBV5-1 and TRBJ2-5; 7 nucleotides line up with TRBD1. The germline V gene has CDR1 SGHRS and CDR2 YFSETQ. Losses at the gene ends were 4 bases for V and 0 bases for J; bases not matched to a gene: 9. This CDR3 contains 16 residues. CDR3: CASSRGPTGHQETQYF. CDR3 sequence (DNA): TGCGCCAGCAGCCGGGGCCCGACAGGGCACCAAGAGACCCAGTACTTC.

This clone is judged medium-sized. The V and J genes are TRBV6-1 and TRBJ1-5; possible D gene TRBD1, 5 bases. The CDR3 runs to 15 residues. Germline lookup yields CDR1 MNHNS and CDR2 SASEGT. Trimming took 0 bases from V and 4 from J, leaving 10 bases between them. The CDR3 region has the DNA TGTGCCAGCAGTGAAGCTCCAGGGCAAAATCAGCCCCAGCATTTT. Translation: CASSEAPGQNQPQHF.

This clone occurred once. The CDR3 protein is CASSSPTSSGNTIYF. CDR3 sequence (DNA): TGTGCCAGCAGTTCTCCGACTAGCTCTGGAAACACCATATATTTT. The chain employs TRBV28 and TRBJ1-3; D is unresolved. Germline V gene lookup returns CDR1 MDHEN and CDR2 SYDVKM. Trimming left V 4 bases short and J 0 bases short, with 10 bases between. The length of the CDR3 is 15 residues.

The chain joins TRBV9 to TRBJ2-1; no firm D call. Germline V lookup: CDR1 SGDLS, CDR2 YYNGEE. V lost 0 bases and J 2 bases, leaving 6 bases between the germline ends. CDR3 length: 14 residues. CDR3 bases: TGTGCCAGCAGCGTAGCCCTCACCTACAATGAGCAGTTCTTC. It is translated as CASSVALTYNEQFF.